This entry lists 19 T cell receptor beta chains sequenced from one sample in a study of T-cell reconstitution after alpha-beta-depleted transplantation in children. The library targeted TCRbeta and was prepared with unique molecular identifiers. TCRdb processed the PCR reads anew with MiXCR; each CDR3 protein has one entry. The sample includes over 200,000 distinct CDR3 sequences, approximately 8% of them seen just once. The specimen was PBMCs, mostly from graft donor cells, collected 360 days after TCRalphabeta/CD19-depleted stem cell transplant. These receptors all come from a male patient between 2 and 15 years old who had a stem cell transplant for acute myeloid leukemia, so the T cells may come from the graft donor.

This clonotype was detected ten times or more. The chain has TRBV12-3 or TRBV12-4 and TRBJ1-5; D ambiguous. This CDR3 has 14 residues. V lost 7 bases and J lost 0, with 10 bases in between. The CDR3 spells CASTPQVSNQPQHF. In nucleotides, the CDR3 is TGTGCCAGCACTCCTCAGGTTAGCAATCAGCCCCAGCATTTT.

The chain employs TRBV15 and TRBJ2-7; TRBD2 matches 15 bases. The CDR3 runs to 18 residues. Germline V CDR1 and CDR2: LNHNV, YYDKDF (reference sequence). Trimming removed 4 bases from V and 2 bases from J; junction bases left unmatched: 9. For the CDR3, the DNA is TGTGCCACCAGCAACCCGGGACTAGCGGGAGGACGTGCCTACGAGCAGTACTTC. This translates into CATSNPGLAGGRAYEQYF.

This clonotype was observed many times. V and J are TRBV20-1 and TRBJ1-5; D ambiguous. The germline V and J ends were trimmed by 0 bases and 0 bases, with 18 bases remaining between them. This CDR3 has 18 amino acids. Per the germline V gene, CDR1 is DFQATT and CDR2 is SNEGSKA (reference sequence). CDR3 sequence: CSARDPSGGLDSNQPQHF. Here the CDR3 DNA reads TGCAGTGCTAGAGATCCGTCAGGCGGGTTGGATAGCAATCAGCCCCAGCATTTT.

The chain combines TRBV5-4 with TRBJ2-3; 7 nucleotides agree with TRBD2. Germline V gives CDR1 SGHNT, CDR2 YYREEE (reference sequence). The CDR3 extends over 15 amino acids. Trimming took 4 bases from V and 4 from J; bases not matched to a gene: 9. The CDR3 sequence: CASSLTSSGSDTQYF. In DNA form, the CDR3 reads TGTGCCAGCAGCCTGACTAGCTCCGGATCAGATACGCAGTATTTT.

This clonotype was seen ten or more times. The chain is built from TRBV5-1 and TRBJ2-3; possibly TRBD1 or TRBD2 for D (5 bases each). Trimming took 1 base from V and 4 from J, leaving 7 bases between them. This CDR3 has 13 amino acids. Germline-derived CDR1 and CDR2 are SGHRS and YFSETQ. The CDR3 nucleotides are TGCGCCAGCAGCTTGCCGGGGCCAGATACGCAGTATTTT. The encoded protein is CASSLPGPDTQYF.

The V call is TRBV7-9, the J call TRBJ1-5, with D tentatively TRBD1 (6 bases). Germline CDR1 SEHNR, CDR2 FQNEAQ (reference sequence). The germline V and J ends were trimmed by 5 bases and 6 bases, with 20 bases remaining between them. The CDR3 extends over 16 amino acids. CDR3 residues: CASSPAVGGMSQPQHF. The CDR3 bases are TGTGCCAGCAGCCCCGCGGTAGGGGGGATGAGTCAGCCCCAGCATTTT.

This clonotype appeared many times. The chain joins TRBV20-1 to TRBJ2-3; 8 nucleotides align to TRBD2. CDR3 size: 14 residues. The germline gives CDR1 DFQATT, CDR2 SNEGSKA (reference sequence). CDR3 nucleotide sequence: TGCAGCTCCCAAGCGGGAGTGGGGGCAGATACGCAGTATTTT. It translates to CSSQAGVGADTQYF.

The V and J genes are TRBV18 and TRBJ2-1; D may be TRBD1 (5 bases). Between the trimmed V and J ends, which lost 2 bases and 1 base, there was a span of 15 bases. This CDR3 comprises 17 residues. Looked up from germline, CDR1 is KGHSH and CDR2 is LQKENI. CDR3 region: CASSPTDRSPSYNEQFF. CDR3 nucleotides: TGTGCCAGCTCACCAACCGACAGATCCCCTTCCTACAATGAGCAGTTCTTC.

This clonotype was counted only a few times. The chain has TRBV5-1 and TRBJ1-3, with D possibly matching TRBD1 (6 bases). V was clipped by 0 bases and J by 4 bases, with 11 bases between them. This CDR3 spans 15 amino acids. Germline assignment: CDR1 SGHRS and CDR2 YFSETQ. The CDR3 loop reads CASSLVAGAGNTIYF. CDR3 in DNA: TGCGCCAGCAGCTTGGTAGCAGGGGCAGGAAACACCATATATTTT. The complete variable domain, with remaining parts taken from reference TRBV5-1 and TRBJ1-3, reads KAGVTQTPRYLIKTRGQQVTLSCSPISGHRSVSWYQQTPGQGLQFLFEYFSETQRNKGNFPGRFSGRQFSNSRSEMNVSTLELGDSALYLCASSLVAGAGNTIYFGEGSWLTVV.

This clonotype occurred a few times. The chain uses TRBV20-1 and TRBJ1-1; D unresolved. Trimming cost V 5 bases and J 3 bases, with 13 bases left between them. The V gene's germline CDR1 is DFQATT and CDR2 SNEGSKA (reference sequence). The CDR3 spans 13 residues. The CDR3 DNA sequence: TGCAGTGCTGGGTGGGGTCGGGACACTGAAGCTTTCTTT. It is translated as CSAGWGRDTEAFF.

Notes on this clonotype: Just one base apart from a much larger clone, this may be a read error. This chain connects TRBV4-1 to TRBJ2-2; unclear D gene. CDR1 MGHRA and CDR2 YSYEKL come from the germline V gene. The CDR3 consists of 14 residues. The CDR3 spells CASSQGPVTRELFF. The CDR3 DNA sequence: TGCGCCAGCAGCCAAGGCCCGGTCACCAGGGAGCTGTTTTTT.

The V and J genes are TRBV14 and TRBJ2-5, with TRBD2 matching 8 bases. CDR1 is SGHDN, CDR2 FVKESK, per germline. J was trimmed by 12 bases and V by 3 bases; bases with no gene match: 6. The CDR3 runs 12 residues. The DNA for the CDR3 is TGTGCCAGCAGCCATCCGGGACTAGACAAGTACTTC. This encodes CASSHPGLDKYF.

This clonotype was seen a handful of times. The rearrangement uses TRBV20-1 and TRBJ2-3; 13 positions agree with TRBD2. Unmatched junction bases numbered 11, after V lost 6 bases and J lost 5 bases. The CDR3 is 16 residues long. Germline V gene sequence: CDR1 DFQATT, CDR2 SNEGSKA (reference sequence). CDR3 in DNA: TGCAGTGCCGACGAACTAGCGGGAGGGCAGGGAGATACGCAGTATTTT. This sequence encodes CSADELAGGQGDTQYF.

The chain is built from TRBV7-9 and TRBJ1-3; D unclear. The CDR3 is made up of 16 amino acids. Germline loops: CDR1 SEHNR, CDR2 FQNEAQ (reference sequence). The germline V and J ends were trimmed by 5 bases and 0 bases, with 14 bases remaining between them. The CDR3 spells CASSLRGPVSGNTIYF. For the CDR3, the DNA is TGTGCCAGCAGCCTCAGAGGACCGGTCTCTGGAAACACCATATATTTT.

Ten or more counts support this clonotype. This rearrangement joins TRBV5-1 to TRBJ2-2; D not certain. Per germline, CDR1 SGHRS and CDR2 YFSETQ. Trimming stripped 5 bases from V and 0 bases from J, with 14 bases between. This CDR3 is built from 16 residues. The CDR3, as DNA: TGCGCCAGCAGAGGAGAAGCGCTTGCGAACACCGGGGAGCTGTTTTTT. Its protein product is CASRGEALANTGELFF.

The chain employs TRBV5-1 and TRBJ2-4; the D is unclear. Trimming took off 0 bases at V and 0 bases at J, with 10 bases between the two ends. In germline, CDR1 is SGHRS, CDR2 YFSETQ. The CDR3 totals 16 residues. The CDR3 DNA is TGCGCCAGCAGCTTGGGGCGACCGGGAGCCAAAAACATTCAGTACTTC. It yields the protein CASSLGRPGAKNIQYF.

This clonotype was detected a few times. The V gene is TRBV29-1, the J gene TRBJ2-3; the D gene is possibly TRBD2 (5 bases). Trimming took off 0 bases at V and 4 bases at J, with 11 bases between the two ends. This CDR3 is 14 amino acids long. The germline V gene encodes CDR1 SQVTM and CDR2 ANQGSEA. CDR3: CSVEDRRGPDTQYF. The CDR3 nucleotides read TGCAGCGTTGAAGATCGACGCGGGCCAGATACGCAGTATTTT.

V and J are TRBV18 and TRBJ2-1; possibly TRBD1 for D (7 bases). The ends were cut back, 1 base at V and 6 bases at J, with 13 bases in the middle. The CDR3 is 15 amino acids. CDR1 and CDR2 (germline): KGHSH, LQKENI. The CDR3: CASSPRQGGSNEQFF. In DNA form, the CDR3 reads TGTGCCAGCTCACCACGACAGGGAGGCAGCAATGAGCAGTTCTTC.

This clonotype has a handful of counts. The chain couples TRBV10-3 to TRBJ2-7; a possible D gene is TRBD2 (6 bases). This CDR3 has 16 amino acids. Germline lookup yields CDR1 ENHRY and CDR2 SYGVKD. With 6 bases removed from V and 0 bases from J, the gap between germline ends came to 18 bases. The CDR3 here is CAIRKSGDRSSYEQYF. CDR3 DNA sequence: TGTGCCATCAGGAAGTCGGGAGATAGAAGCTCCTACGAGCAGTACTTC.